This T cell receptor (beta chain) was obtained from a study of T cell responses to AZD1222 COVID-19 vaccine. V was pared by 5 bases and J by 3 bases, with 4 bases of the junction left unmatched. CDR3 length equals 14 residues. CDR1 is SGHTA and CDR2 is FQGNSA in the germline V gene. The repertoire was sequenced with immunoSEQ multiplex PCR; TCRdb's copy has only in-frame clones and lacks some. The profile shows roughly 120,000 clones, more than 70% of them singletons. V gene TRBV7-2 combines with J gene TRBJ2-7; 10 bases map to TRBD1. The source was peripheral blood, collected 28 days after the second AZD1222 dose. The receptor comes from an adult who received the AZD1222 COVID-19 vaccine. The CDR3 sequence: CASSQGQGRYEQYF. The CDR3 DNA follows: TGTGCCAGCAGCCAGGGACAGGGGCGCTACGAGCAGTACTTC.